The present TCR beta chain was sequenced within a study of Tregs in tolerant kidney transplant recipients. Notes on the study in general: The small number of patients limits these findings pending further validation. Biological reproducibility was not directly addressed in this study. Expanding Tregs on activated donor B cells appeared to best identify donor-specific TCRbeta clones.

As concerns this clone: What it binds is not known.

Method: immunoSEQ multiplex PCR; TCRdb's copy keeps in-frame clones and lacks some. In the table there are 240,000 or so clones, about 86% of which are singletons. Unstimulated regulatory T cells (CD4+CD25+CD127-), CD4+CD25- non-regulatory cells, CD4 and CD8 cells were FACS-sorted from thawed PBMCs. The CDR3 runs to 15 residues. CDR1 is ENHRY, CDR2 SYGVKD, per germline. Germline trimming cut 2 bases from V and 4 bases from J; bases unmatched to any gene: 7. This rearrangement joins TRBV10-3 to TRBJ1-2; 7 bases match TRBD1. Sequenced sample: CD4+ T cells from blood. This clonotype originated in a human donor in good health. The CDR3 loop reads CAISEGDSNAYGYTF. The DNA for the CDR3 is TGTGCCATCAGTGAGGGGGACAGCAACGCCTATGGCTACACCTTC.